This T cell receptor beta chain was identified during a study of OX40 agonist ivuxolimab in advanced cancers. Study information: Among those enrolled, mean age was about 63 years (range roughly 20 to 85) and roughly 84% were male.

Assay: immunoSEQ multiplex PCR; the TCRdb copy retains only in-frame clones and omits some. The table lists 50,000 to 65,000 clones, roughly 80% of them singletons. CDR1 SGHRS and CDR2 YFSETQ come from the germline V gene. The CDR3 length is 14 residues. V lost 7 bases, J lost 0 bases, and 3 bases stayed unmatched. Specimen: CD4+ or CD8+ T cells sorted from blood, collected in a trial of the OX40 agonist ivuxolimab. The sequence was obtained from an adult with an advanced solid tumor such as melanoma, head and neck, liver or kidney cancer. The genes are TRBV5-1 and TRBJ2-2; TRBD1 matches at 7 bases. CDR3 in amino acids: CASGDRSNTGELFF. The DNA of the CDR3 is TGCGCCAGCGGGGACAGATCGAACACCGGGGAGCTGTTTTTT.